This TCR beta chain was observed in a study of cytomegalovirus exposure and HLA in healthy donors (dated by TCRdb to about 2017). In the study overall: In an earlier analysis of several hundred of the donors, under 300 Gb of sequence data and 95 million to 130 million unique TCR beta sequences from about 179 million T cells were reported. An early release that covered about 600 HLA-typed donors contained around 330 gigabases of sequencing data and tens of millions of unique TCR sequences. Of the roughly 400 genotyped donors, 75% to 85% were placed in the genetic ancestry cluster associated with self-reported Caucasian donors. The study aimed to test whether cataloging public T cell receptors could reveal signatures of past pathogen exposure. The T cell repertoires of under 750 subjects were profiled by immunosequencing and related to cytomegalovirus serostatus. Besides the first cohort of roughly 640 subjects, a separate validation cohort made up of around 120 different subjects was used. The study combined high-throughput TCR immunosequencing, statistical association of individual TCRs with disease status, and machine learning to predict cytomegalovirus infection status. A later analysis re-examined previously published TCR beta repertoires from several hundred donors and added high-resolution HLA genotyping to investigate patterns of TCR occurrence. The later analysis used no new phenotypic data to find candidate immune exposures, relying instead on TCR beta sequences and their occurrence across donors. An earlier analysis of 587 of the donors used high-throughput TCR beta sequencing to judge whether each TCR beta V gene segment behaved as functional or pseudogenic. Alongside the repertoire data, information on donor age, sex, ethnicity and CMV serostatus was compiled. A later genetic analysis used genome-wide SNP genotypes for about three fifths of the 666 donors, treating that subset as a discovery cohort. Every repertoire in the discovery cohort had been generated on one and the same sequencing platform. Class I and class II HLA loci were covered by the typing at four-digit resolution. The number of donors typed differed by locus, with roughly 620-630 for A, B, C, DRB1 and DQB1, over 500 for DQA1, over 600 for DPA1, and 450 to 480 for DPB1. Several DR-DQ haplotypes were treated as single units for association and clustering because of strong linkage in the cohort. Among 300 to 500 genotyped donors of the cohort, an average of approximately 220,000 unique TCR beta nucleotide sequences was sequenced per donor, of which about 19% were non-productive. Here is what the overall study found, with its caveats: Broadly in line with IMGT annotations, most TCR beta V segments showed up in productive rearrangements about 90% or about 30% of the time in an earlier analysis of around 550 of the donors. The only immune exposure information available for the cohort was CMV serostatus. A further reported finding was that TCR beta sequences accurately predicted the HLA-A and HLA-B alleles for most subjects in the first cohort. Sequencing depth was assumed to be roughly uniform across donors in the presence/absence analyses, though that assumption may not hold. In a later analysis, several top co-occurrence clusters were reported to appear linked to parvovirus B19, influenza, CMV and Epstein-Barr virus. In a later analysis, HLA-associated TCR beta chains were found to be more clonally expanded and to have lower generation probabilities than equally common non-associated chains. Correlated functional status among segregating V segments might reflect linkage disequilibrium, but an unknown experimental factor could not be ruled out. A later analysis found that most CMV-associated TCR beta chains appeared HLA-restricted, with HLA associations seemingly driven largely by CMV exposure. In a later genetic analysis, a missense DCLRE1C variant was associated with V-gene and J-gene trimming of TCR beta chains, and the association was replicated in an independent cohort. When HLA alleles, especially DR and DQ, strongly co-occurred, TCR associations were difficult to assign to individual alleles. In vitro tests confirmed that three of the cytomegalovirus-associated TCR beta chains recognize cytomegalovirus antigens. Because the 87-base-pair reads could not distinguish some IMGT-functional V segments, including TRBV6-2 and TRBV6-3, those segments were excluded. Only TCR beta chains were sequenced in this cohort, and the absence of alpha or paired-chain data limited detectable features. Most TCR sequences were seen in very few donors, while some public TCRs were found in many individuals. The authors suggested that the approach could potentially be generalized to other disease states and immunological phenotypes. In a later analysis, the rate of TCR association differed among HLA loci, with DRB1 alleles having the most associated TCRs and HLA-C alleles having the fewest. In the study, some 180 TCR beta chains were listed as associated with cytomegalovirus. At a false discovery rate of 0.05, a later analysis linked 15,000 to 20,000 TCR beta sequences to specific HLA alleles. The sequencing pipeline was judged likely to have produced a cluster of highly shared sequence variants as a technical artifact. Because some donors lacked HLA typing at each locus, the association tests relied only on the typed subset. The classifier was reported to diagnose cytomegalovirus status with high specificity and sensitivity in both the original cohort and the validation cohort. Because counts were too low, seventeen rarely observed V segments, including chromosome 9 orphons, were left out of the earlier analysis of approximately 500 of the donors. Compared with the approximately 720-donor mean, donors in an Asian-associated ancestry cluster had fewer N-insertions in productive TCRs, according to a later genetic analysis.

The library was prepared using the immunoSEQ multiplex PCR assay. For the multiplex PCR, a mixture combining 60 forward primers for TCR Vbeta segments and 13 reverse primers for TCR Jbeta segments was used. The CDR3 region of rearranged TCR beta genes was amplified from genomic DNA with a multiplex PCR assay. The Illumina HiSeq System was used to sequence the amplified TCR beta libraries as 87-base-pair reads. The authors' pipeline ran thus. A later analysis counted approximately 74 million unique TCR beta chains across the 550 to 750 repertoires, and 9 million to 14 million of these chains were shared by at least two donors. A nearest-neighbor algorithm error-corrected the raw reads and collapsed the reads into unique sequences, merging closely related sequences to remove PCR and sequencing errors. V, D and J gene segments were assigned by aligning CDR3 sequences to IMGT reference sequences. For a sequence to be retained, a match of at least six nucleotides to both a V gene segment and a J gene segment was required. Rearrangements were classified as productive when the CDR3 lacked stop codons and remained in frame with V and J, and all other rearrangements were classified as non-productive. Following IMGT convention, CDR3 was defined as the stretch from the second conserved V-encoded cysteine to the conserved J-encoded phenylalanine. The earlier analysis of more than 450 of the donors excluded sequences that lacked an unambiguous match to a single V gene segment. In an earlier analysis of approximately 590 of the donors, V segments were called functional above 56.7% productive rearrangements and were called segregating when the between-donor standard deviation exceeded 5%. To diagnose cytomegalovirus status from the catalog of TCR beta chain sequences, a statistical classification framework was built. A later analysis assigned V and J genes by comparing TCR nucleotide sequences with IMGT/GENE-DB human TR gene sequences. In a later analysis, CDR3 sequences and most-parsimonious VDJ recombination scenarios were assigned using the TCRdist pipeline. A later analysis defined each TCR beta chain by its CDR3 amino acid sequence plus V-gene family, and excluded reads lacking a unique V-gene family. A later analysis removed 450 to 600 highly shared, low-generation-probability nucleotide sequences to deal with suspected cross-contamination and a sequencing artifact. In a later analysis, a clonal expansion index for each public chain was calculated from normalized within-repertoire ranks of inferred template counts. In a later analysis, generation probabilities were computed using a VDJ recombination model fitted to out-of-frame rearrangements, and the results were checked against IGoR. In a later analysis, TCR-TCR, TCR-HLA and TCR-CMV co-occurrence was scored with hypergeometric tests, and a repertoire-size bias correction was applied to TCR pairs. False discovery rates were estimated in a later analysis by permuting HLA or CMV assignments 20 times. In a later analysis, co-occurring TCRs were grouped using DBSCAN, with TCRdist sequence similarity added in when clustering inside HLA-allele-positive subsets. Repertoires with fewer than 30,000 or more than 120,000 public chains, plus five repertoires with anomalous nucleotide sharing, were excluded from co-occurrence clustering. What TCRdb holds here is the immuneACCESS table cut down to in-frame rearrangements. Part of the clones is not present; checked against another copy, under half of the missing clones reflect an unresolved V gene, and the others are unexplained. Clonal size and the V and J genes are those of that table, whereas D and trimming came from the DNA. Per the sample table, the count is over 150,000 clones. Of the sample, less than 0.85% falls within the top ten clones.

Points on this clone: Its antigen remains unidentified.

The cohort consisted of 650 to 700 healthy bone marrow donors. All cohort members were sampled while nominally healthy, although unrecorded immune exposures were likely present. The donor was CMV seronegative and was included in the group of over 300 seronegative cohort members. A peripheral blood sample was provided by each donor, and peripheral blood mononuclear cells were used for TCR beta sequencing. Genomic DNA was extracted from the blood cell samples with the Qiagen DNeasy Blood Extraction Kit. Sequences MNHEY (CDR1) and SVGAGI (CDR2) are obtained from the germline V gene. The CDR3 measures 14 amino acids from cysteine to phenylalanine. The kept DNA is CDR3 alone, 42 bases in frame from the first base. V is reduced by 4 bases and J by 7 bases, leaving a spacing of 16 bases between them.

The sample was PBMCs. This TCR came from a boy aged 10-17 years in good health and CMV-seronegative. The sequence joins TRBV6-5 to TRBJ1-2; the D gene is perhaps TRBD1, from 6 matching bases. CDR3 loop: CASSFDRSGFGYTF. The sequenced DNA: TGTGCCAGCAGTTTTGACAGGTCTGGATTTGGCTACACCTTC.